This T cell receptor (beta chain) emerged from a study of spatial heterogeneity in lung cancer. Looking at the study overall: Sequence detection consistently recorded a greater number of beta-chain than alpha-chain sequences. The study, taken as a whole, reports: Resection saw ubiquitous expanded tumor TCRs appear in blood more than follow-up did.

The CDR3 contains 13 residues. Trimming left V 4 bases short and J 7 bases short, with 16 bases between. The germline gives CDR1 DFQATT, CDR2 SNEGSKA (reference sequence). A word on this clonotype: Antigen specificity is unknown.

Each CDR3 protein gets one entry after TCRdb re-called the 5' RACE reads with MiXCR. The sample has about 85,000 distinct CDR3 sequences, more than 15% seen once. Documented time point: sample taken at primary tumor resection. Unsorted whole RNA samples from tumor, nontumor lung or frozen PBMC were sequenced. 55 to 80 TRACERx patients with early, untreated non-small cell lung cancer donated samples. This material consisted of PBMCs, taken at surgery. The chain employs TRBV20-1 and TRBJ1-1; TRBD1 is a possible D gene (5 bases). This clonotype originated in a male donor with early-stage non-small cell lung cancer. CDR3 region: CSATGTLTVEAFF. The CDR3, as DNA: TGCAGTGCTACGGGCACCTTGACAGTTGAAGCTTTCTTT.